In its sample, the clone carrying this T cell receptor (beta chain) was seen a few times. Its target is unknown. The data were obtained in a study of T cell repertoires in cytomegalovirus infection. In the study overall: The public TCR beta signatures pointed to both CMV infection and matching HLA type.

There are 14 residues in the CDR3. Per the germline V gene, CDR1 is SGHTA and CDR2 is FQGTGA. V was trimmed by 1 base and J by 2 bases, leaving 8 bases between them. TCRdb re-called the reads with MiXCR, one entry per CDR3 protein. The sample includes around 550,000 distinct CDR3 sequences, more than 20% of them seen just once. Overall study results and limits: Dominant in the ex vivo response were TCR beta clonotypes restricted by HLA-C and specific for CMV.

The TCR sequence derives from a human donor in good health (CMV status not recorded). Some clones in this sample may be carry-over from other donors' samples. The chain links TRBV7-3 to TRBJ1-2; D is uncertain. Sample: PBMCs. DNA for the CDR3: TGTGCCAGCAGCTTAAGAAACGAAAACTATGGCTACACCTTC. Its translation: CASSLRNENYGYTF.